These 23 T cell receptor beta chains share one sample of origin, sequenced in a study of identical twins. Using its own MiXCR run on the 5' RACE reads, TCRdb lists one record per CDR3 protein. The top ten hold 1.5% to 2% of the sample, which has more than 650,000 distinct CDR3 sequences, roughly 6% seen once. The sample consisted of naive T cells sorted from blood. These TCRs come from a man aged 18 to 30 in good health.

This clonotype was observed many times. V and J are TRBV20-1 and TRBJ2-4, with D maybe TRBD1 (6 bases). Germline CDR1 reads DFQATT; CDR2 reads SNEGSKA (reference sequence). V dropped 0 bases and J dropped 0 bases, with 6 bases sitting between them. The CDR3 is 14 residues long. CDR3 bases: TGCAGTGCTAGAGAGGGACAAGCCAAAAACATTCAGTACTTC. Its translation is CSAREGQAKNIQYF.

The J gene is TRBJ2-2, the V gene TRBV3-1; 9 bases are a match to TRBD1. The CDR3 totals 16 residues. Unmatched junction bases numbered 4, after V lost 2 bases and J lost 3 bases. Germline V gene sequence: CDR1 LGHDT, CDR2 YNNKEL (reference sequence). The CDR3 region has the DNA TGTGCCAGCAGCCAACGAGGACAGGGGTACACCGGGGAGCTGTTTTTT. Its protein is CASSQRGQGYTGELFF.

This clonotype was recorded a few times. V usage is TRBV7-9 and J usage is TRBJ2-1; 8 nucleotides agree with TRBD1. Germline CDR1 and CDR2: SEHNR and FQNEAQ (reference sequence). J gave up 4 bases and V 5 bases, and 7 bases lay outside the gene matches. The CDR3 loop spans 15 amino acids. Here the CDR3 reads CASSPGTGLYNEQFF. The CDR3 DNA sequence: TGTGCCAGCAGCCCCGGGACAGGTTTATACAATGAGCAGTTCTTC.

This clonotype appeared many times. In DNA form, the CDR3 reads TGTGCCAGCAGCCCGGGCGGGGGTATGTACGAGCAGTACTTC. Translation gives CASSPGGGMYEQYF. The chain uses TRBV6-1 and TRBJ2-7; 7 bases agree with TRBD2. V shed 6 bases and J 4 bases; nucleotides not matched to a gene: 9. CDR3 size: 14 residues. The germline CDR1 and CDR2 sequences are MNHNS and SASEGT.

This clonotype was recorded at least ten times. This sequence joins TRBV5-1 and TRBJ2-7, with D possibly being TRBD1 (6 bases). Looked up from germline, CDR1 is SGHRS and CDR2 is YFSETQ. The CDR3 contains 15 residues. The germline V and J ends were trimmed by 2 bases and 4 bases, with 16 bases remaining between them. CDR3 sequence: CASSLPGVGLYEQYF. The CDR3 DNA sequence: TGCGCCAGCAGCTTACCAGGGGTGGGCCTGTACGAGCAGTACTTC.

This clonotype was counted ten times or more. The rearrangement joins TRBV15 to TRBJ1-3; possible D gene TRBD1, 5 bases. The CDR3 extends over 14 amino acids. Germline lookup yields CDR1 LNHNV and CDR2 YYDKDF (reference sequence). Trimming took 1 base from V and 2 from J, leaving 6 bases between them. CDR3 sequence: CATSRAGAGNTIYF. In DNA form, the CDR3 reads TGTGCCACCAGCAGAGCGGGGGCTGGAAACACCATATATTTT.

This clonotype was detected many times. J is TRBJ2-2 and V is TRBV5-1; D possibly corresponds to TRBD1 (5 bases). Trimming took 4 bases from V and 2 from J, leaving 12 bases between them. From germline, CDR1 is SGHRS and CDR2 YFSETQ. The CDR3 is 15 residues long. The CDR3 spells CASSPLQGNTGELFF. CDR3 in DNA: TGCGCCAGCAGCCCTCTCCAGGGAAACACCGGGGAGCTGTTTTTT.

This clonotype was seen repeatedly, ten times or more. The V gene is TRBV7-9, the J gene TRBJ1-4, with D hard to call. Germline V gives CDR1 SEHNR, CDR2 FQNEAQ (reference sequence). This CDR3 spans 14 amino acids. With 1 base removed from V and 8 bases from J, the gap between germline ends came to 11 bases. The CDR3: CASSLDGRREKLFF. CDR3 nucleotides: TGTGCCAGCAGCTTAGACGGGAGGAGGGAAAAACTGTTTTTT. The variable domain in full, completed from reference TRBV7-9 and TRBJ1-4, reads DTGVSQNPRHKITKRGQNVTFRCDPISEHNRLYWYRQTLGQGPEFLTYFQNEAQLEKSRLLSDRFSAERPKGSFSTLEIQRTEQGDSAMYLCASSLDGRREKLFFGSGTQLSVL.

In its sample, this clonotype was seen many times. J is TRBJ2-3 and V is TRBV6-1; TRBD2 agrees at 11 bases. This CDR3 is built from 14 residues. CDR1 is MNHNS, CDR2 SASEGT, per germline. The junction had 11 bases not matched to a gene; V was cut back by 5 bases and J by 13 bases. CDR3 sequence (DNA): TGTGCCAGCAGTACCGGGACTAGCGGCCCCCGGGAGTATTTT. Amino acid sequence: CASSTGTSGPREYF.

Many counts were recorded for this clonotype. V gene TRBV6-5 combines with J gene TRBJ2-7; D uncertain. Trimming cost V 6 bases and J 5 bases, with 11 bases left between them. Per the germline V gene, CDR1 is MNHEY and CDR2 is SVGAGI. This CDR3 comprises 12 residues. The CDR3 loop reads CASSPTRNEQYF. The CDR3 DNA sequence: TGTGCCAGCAGCCCCACCAGGAACGAGCAGTACTTC.

In this sample, this clonotype turned up many times. The genes are TRBV20-1 and TRBJ2-1; 12 nucleotides line up with TRBD2. CDR3 length: 17 residues. The junction had 9 bases not matched to a gene; V was cut back by 5 bases and J by 1 base. The germline V gene has CDR1 DFQATT and CDR2 SNEGSKA (reference sequence). The CDR3 sequence is CSASGTSGLGSYNEQFF. In nucleotides, the CDR3 is TGCAGTGCTTCCGGGACTAGCGGGTTGGGATCCTACAATGAGCAGTTCTTC.

This clonotype was recorded at least ten times. CDR3 sequence (DNA): TGTGCCAGCAGTTTCGCGACAGGGGACATAAGCGGCTACACCTTC. This gives the protein CASSFATGDISGYTF. The chain employs TRBV12-3 or TRBV12-4 and TRBJ1-2, with 8 bases matching TRBD1. With 3 bases clipped from V and 8 bases from J, the junction kept 11 bases outside the gene matches. The CDR3 loop spans 15 amino acids.

This clonotype was seen at least ten times. The chain is built from TRBV28 and TRBJ2-1; D not certain. Germline-derived CDR1 and CDR2 are MDHEN and SYDVKM. Trimming took off 2 bases at V and 10 bases at J, with 9 bases between the two ends. The CDR3 consists of 12 residues. The CDR3 region is CASSLSGTEQFF. The CDR3 DNA reads TGTGCCAGCAGTTTAAGTGGCACCGAGCAGTTCTTC.

This clonotype was detected many times. DNA of the CDR3: TGTGCCAGCAGTTCGATCGCGGGATACGAGCAGTACTTC. It yields the protein CASSSIAGYEQYF. The genes are TRBV12-3 or TRBV12-4 and TRBJ2-7; D is possibly TRBD2 (6 bases). V was pared by 4 bases and J by 4 bases, with 11 bases between. The CDR3 contains 13 residues.

V and J are TRBV27 and TRBJ2-1; 9 bases fit TRBD1. V shed 3 bases and J 6 bases; nucleotides not matched to a gene: 6. Per the germline V gene, CDR1 is MNHEY and CDR2 is SMNVEV (reference sequence). This CDR3 comprises 15 residues. The CDR3 bases are TGTGCCAGCAGTTTCTACAGGGGGCTGGGCAATGAGCAGTTCTTC. Protein product: CASSFYRGLGNEQFF.

This clonotype was counted between two and nine times. This chain joins TRBV30 and TRBJ1-3, with D hard to call. The germline V gene has CDR1 GTSNPN and CDR2 SVGIG (reference sequence). The CDR3 has 13 amino acids. Trimming left V 5 bases short and J 0 bases short, with 8 bases between. The CDR3 reads CAWDTGSGNTIYF. DNA for the CDR3: TGTGCCTGGGACACCGGCTCTGGAAACACCATATATTTT.

The chain uses TRBV19 and TRBJ2-4; no firm D call. Germline CDR1 reads LNHDA; CDR2 reads SQIVND (reference sequence). Trimming stripped 4 bases from V and 6 bases from J, with 13 bases between. This CDR3 has 14 residues. The CDR3 sequence: CASSTSGYRNIQYF. CDR3 nucleotides: TGTGCCAGTAGTACCTCCGGATACAGAAACATTCAGTACTTC. The full variable domain, with the rest looked up from reference TRBV19 and TRBJ2-4, is DGGITQSPKYLFRKEGQNVTLSCEQNLNHDAMYWYRQDPGQGLRLIYYSQIVNDFQKGDIAEGYSVSREKKESFPLTVTSAQKNPTAFYLCASSTSGYRNIQYFGAGTRLSVL.

This clonotype was recorded at least ten times. The J gene is TRBJ1-5, the V gene TRBV20-1, with D possibly matching TRBD1 (5 bases). The V end lost 1 base, the J end lost 7 bases, and 11 bases lay between the germline ends. Germline V gene data show CDR1 as DFQATT and CDR2 as SNEGSKA (reference sequence). The CDR3 length is 13 residues. The CDR3 region is CSARGAGNQPQHF. The CDR3 DNA reads TGCAGTGCTAGAGGGGCAGGGAACCAGCCCCAGCATTTT.

J is TRBJ2-7 and V is TRBV6-2 or TRBV6-3; a weak D match, TRBD2 (5 bases). Germline-derived CDR1 and CDR2 are MNHEY and SVGEGT. The CDR3 sequence is 14 residues long. V lost 5 bases, J lost 2 bases, and 13 bases lay in between. This CDR3 reads CASSQGYGAYEQYV. CDR3 DNA: TGTGCCAGCAGTCAAGGATACGGGGCCTACGAGCAGTACGTC.

The genes are TRBV29-1 and TRBJ2-3; maybe TRBD2 (6 bases). Germline values: CDR1 SQVTM, CDR2 ANQGSEA. Trimming took 7 bases from V and 3 from J, leaving 14 bases between them. The CDR3 runs to 13 residues. The CDR3 DNA is TGCAGCGGGAGGGCCCTCGGTACAGATACGCAGTATTTT. Its protein is CSGRALGTDTQYF.

This clonotype has more than one count but fewer than ten. The gene calls are TRBV24-1 and TRBJ2-1; 12 bases are a match to TRBD2. Trimming at V came to 2 bases and at J to 5 bases, leaving 3 bases not matched to a gene. The CDR3 consists of 16 residues. CDR1 and CDR2 (germline): KGHDR, SFDVKD. The CDR3 spells CATSDSLAGGDNEQFF. CDR3 nucleotide sequence: TGTGCCACCAGTGATTCTCTAGCGGGAGGGGACAATGAGCAGTTCTTC.

The table lists this clonotype with many counts. This sequence joins TRBV7-2 and TRBJ2-7; D unresolved. Trimming cost V 5 bases and J 4 bases, with 12 bases left between them. The CDR3 has 13 amino acids. The germline gives CDR1 SGHTA, CDR2 FQGNSA. CDR3 DNA sequence: TGTGCCAGCAGCCTGACACCTCTTTACGAGCAGTACGTC. Protein: CASSLTPLYEQYV.

This clonotype was found many times. The gene calls are TRBV20-1 and TRBJ1-2; a possible D gene is TRBD1 (6 bases). The CDR3 contains 15 residues. V dropped 0 bases and J dropped 0 bases, with 11 bases sitting between them. The germline V gene encodes CDR1 DFQATT and CDR2 SNEGSKA (reference sequence). DNA for the CDR3: TGCAGTGCTAGAGACCACAGGGAATCTAACTATGGCTACACCTTC. This translates into CSARDHRESNYGYTF.